Each of the 7 T cell receptor beta chains below was sequenced from the same sample in a study of blood T cell repertoires in COVID-19. The repertoire was sequenced with immunoSEQ multiplex PCR; TCRdb's copy has only in-frame clones and lacks some. In the table there are about 240,000 clones, approximately 82% of which are singletons. The sample consisted of peripheral blood. The receptors were sampled from a young woman with acute or convalescent COVID-19.

This sequence joins TRBV24-1 and TRBJ2-7, with D perhaps matching TRBD1 (5 bases). The CDR3 covers 12 residues. Germline loops: CDR1 KGHDR, CDR2 SFDVKD. The V gene lost 3 bases and the J gene lost 3 bases, with 5 bases spanning the gap. The CDR3 DNA sequence: TGTGCCACCAGTGATACAGGCTACGAGCAGTACTTC. It specifies CATSDTGYEQYF.

This chain uses TRBV19 with TRBJ2-7, with 8 positions matching TRBD1. CDR3 length: 15 amino acids. The germline V gene encodes CDR1 LNHDA and CDR2 SQIVND (reference sequence). V lost 0 bases and J lost 2; bases outside the gene matches: 3. CDR3 region: CASSIDGTGTYEQYF. The CDR3 bases are TGTGCCAGTAGTATAGACGGGACAGGTACCTACGAGCAGTACTTC. Supplemented by reference TRBV19 and TRBJ2-7, the full variable domain reads DGGITQSPKYLFRKEGQNVTLSCEQNLNHDAMYWYRQDPGQGLRLIYYSQIVNDFQKGDIAEGYSVSREKKESFPLTVTSAQKNPTAFYLCASSIDGTGTYEQYFGPGTRLTVT.

The V call is TRBV7-2, the J call TRBJ2-7; TRBD1 might be the D (6 bases). CDR1 and CDR2 from the germline V gene are SGHTA and FQGNSA. The CDR3 extends over 16 amino acids. Trimming took off 3 bases at V and 6 bases at J, with 21 bases between the two ends. CDR3 in amino acids: CASSFLGGSYQGEQYF. CDR3 coding DNA: TGTGCCAGCAGCTTTCTAGGGGGATCCTACCAGGGCGAGCAGTACTTC.

This chain links TRBV5-6 with TRBJ2-7; 9 bases map to TRBD2. The CDR3 loop spans 15 amino acids. Looked up from germline, CDR1 is SGHDT and CDR2 is YYEEEE. Trimming cost V 4 bases and J 4 bases; bases outside gene matches: 9. CDR3 loop: CASSRTGTSQYEQYF. In DNA form, the CDR3 reads TGTGCCAGCAGCCGAACCGGGACTAGCCAGTACGAGCAGTACTTC.

The genes are TRBV19 and TRBJ2-2, with D possibly TRBD2 on 5 matching bases. The V gene's germline CDR1 is LNHDA and CDR2 SQIVND (reference sequence). Trimming removed 3 bases from V and 7 bases from J, with 9 bases in between. This CDR3 has 13 amino acids. In nucleotides, the CDR3 is TGTGCCAGTAGTATTTTTGCGGGCGGGGAGCTGTTTTTT. Translating it yields CASSIFAGGELFF.

The rearrangement uses TRBV7-2 and TRBJ1-4, with 8 bases aligning to TRBD1. Per the germline V gene, CDR1 is SGHTA and CDR2 is FQGNSA. The CDR3 spans 16 residues. With 2 bases clipped from V and 2 bases from J, the junction kept 4 bases outside the gene matches. The CDR3 region is CASSLRQGATNEKLFF. The CDR3 DNA reads as TGTGCCAGCAGCTTAAGGCAGGGGGCGACTAATGAAAAACTGTTTTTT.

The genes are TRBV18 and TRBJ1-6; D possibly corresponds to TRBD1 (6 bases). The CDR3 has 15 residues. With 6 bases removed from V and 5 bases from J, the gap between germline ends came to 14 bases. Germline-derived CDR1 and CDR2 are KGHSH and LQKENI. In DNA, the CDR3 is TGTGCCAGCTCTCCGGGGGGCAGAAATAATTCACCCCTCCACTTT. Amino acid sequence: CASSPGGRNNSPLHF.